The 4 T cell receptor beta chains below were found in one sample sequenced in a study of T cell responses to AZD1222 COVID-19 vaccine. Using immunoSEQ multiplex PCR, the repertoire was profiled, and TCRdb retains in-frame clones only, with some absent. The profile shows some 87,000 clones, approximately 90% of them singletons. This material consisted of peripheral blood, taken on day 0 of AZD1222 vaccination. The source is an adult in good health.

V gene TRBV24-1 combines with J gene TRBJ2-1; no clear D gene. The CDR3 is 15 amino acids. CDR1 KGHDR and CDR2 SFDVKD come from the germline V gene. V lost 4 bases and J 4 bases, leaving 13 bases between the germline ends. The CDR3 region is CATSDPSLGYNEQFF. The DNA of the CDR3 is TGTGCCACCAGTGACCCTTCCCTCGGTTACAATGAGCAGTTCTTC.

The chain links TRBV29-1 to TRBJ1-2; D call uncertain. V was cut by 6 bases and J by 1 base, with 18 bases left in between. The CDR3 totals 15 residues. CDR1 is SQVTM and CDR2 is ANQGSEA in the germline V gene. CDR3 bases: TGCAGCGTGCCTGGGTGGCAGGCCAATAACTATGGCTACACCTTC. Its translation: CSVPGWQANNYGYTF.

Of note for this clone: Other DNA sequences of this sample code for an identical CDR3. This sequence joins TRBV3-1 (or the pseudogene TRBV3-2) and TRBJ2-7; a possible D gene is TRBD2 (6 bases). In germline, CDR1 is LGHDT, CDR2 YNNKEL (reference sequence). V shed 0 bases and J shed 4 bases, with 7 bases lying between them. The CDR3 runs to 13 residues. CDR3 sequence reads: CASSQEGGYEQYF. CDR3 sequence (DNA): TGTGCCAGCAGCCAAGAAGGAGGGTACGAGCAGTACTTC.

This chain connects TRBV27 to TRBJ1-1; no clear D. V lost 6 bases and J lost 5, with 19 bases in between. From germline, CDR1 is MNHEY and CDR2 SMNVEV (reference sequence). The CDR3 spans 15 residues. The CDR3 is CASRKPGRALTEAFF. Written as DNA, the CDR3 is TGTGCCAGCAGGAAACCAGGAAGGGCGCTGACTGAAGCTTTCTTT.